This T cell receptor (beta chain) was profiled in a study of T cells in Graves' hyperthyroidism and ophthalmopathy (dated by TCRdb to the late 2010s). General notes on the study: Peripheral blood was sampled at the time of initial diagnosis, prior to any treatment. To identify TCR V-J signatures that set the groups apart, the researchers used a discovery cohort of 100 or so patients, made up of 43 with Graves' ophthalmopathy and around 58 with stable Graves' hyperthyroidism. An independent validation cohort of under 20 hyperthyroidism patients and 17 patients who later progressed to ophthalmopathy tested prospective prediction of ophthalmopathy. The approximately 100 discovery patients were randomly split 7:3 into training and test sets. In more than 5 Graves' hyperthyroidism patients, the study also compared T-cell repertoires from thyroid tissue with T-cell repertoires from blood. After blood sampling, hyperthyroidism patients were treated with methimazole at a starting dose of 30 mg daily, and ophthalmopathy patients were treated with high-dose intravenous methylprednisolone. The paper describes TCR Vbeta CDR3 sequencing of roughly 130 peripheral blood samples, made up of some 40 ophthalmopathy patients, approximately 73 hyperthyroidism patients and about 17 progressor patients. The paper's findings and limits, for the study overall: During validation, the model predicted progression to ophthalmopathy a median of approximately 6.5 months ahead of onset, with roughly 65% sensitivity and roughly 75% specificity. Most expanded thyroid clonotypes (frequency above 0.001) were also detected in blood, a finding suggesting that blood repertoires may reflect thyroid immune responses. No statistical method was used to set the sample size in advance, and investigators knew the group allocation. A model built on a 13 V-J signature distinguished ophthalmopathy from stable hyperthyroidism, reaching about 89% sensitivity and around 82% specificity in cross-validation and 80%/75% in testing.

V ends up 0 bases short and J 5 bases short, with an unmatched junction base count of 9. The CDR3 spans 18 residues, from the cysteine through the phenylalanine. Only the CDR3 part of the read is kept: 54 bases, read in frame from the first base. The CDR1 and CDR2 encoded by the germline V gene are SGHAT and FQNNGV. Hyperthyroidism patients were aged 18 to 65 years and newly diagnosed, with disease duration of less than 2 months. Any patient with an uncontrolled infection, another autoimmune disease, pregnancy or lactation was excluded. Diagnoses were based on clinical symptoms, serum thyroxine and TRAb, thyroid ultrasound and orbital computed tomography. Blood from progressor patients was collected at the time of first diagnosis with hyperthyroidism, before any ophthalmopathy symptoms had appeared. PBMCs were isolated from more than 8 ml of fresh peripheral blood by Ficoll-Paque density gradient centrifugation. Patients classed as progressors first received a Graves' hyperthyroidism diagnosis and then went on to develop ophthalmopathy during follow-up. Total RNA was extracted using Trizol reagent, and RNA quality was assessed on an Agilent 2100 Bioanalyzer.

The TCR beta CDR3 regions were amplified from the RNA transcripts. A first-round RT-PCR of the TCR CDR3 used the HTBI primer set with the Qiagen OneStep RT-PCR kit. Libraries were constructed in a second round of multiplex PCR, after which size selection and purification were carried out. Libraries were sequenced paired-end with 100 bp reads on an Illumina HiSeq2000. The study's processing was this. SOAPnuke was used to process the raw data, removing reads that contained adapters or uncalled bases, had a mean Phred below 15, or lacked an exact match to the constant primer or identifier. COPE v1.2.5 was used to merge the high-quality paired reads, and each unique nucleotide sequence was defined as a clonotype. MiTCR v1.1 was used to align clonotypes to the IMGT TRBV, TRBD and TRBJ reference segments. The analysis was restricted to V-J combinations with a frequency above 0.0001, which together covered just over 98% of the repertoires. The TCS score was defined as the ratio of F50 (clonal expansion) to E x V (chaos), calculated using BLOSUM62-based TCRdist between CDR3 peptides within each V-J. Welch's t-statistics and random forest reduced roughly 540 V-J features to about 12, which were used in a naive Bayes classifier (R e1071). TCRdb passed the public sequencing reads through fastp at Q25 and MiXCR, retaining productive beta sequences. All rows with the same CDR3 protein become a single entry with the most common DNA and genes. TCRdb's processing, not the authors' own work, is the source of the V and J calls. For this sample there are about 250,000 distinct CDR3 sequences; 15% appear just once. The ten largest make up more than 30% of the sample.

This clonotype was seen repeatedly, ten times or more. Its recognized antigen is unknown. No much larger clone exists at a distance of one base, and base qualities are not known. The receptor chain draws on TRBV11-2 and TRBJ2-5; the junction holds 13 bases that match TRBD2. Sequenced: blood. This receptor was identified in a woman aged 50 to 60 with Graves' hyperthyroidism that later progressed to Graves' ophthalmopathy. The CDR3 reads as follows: CASSLELAGGPMEETQYF. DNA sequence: TGTGCCAGCAGCTTAGAACTAGCGGGGGGGCCCATGGAGGAGACCCAGTACTTC.